These T cell receptor beta chains were read from a single sample in a study of blood T cell repertoires in COVID-19. Repertoires were generated with immunoSEQ multiplex PCR, while TCRdb's copy carries only in-frame clones and drops some. The table has around 70,000 clones, roughly 80% seen once; the top ten hold 1.8%. Material: peripheral blood. These receptors were collected from a woman aged 60-75 years with acute or convalescent COVID-19. CDR3s include the opening cysteine and the closing phenylalanine or tryptophan. The D gene is left open where the match is weak. Size is stated for part of the rows, as once, few or many counts, or as a class when the clone is expanded.

cdr3_aa: CASSPSQGSKNEQFF; cdr3_nt: TGTGCCAGCAGCCCTTCGCAGGGGTCGAAGAATGAGCAGTTCTTC; j_call: TRBJ2-1; clone_size: .; v_call: TRBV3-1/TRBV3-2; d_call: .
cdr3_aa: CASSSGGSYGYTF; cdr3_nt: TGTGCCAGCTCATCCGGGGGGAGCTATGGCTACACCTTC; j_call: TRBJ1-2; clone_size: .; v_call: TRBV18; d_call: .
cdr3_aa: CASSFGAAGGYTF; cdr3_nt: TGTGCCAGCAGCTTCGGTGCGGCGGGGGGCTACACCTTC; j_call: TRBJ1-2; clone_size: .; v_call: TRBV7-9; d_call: .
cdr3_aa: CAISEKLAYEQYF; cdr3_nt: TGTGCCATCAGTGAGAAACTAGCCTACGAGCAGTACTTC; j_call: TRBJ2-7; clone_size: .; v_call: TRBV10-3; d_call: .
cdr3_aa: CASLPGQGSPLHF; cdr3_nt: TGTGCCAGCCTGCCGGGACAGGGATCACCCCTCCACTTT; j_call: TRBJ1-6; clone_size: .; v_call: TRBV12-3/TRBV12-4; d_call: TRBD1
cdr3_aa: CASTPGGTSLDNYGYTF; cdr3_nt: TGTGCCAGCACCCCGGGGGGGACCTCGCTAGATAACTATGGCTACACCTTC; j_call: TRBJ1-2; clone_size: once; v_call: TRBV3-1/TRBV3-2; d_call: .
cdr3_aa: CASSPGQVSMNTEAFF; cdr3_nt: TGCGCCAGCAGCCCGGGACAGGTATCCATGAACACTGAAGCTTTCTTT; j_call: TRBJ1-1; clone_size: .; v_call: TRBV5-1; d_call: TRBD1
cdr3_aa: CASSILTRNQPQHF; cdr3_nt: TGTGCCAGTAGTATCTTGACACGGAATCAGCCCCAGCATTTT; j_call: TRBJ1-5; clone_size: .; v_call: TRBV19; d_call: .
cdr3_aa: CASYERGEGRQFF; cdr3_nt: TGTGCCAGCTACGAGCGGGGGGAGGGGAGGCAGTTCTTC; j_call: TRBJ2-1; clone_size: .; v_call: TRBV2; d_call: TRBD2
cdr3_aa: CASSPTLQRGYGTDTQYF; cdr3_nt: TGTGCCAGCAGCCCAACTCTCCAGCGGGGGTATGGCACAGATACGCAGTATTTT; j_call: TRBJ2-3; clone_size: .; v_call: TRBV14; d_call: TRBD2
cdr3_aa: CASMRQGFAGELFF; cdr3_nt: TGTGCCAGCATGAGACAGGGGTTTGCCGGGGAGCTGTTTTTT; j_call: TRBJ2-2; clone_size: .; v_call: TRBV28; d_call: TRBD1
cdr3_aa: CASSGGGTGEKLFF; cdr3_nt: TGTGCCAGCAGTGGAGGGGGCACGGGTGAAAAACTGTTTTTT; j_call: TRBJ1-4; clone_size: few; v_call: TRBV6-6; d_call: TRBD1
cdr3_aa: CASGRRDRGLYEQYF; cdr3_nt: TGTGCCAGCGGAAGACGGGACAGGGGGCTCTACGAGCAGTACTTC; j_call: TRBJ2-7; clone_size: once; v_call: TRBV13; d_call: TRBD1
cdr3_aa: CASRLINTGELFF; cdr3_nt: TGCGCCAGCAGACTTATTAACACCGGGGAGCTGTTTTTT; j_call: TRBJ2-2; clone_size: once; v_call: TRBV4-1; d_call: .